The rows below give T cell receptor beta chains drawn from one sample of a study of shared clonotypes between healthy human individuals. Using immunoSEQ multiplex PCR, the repertoire was profiled, and TCRdb retains in-frame clones only, with some absent. The repertoire holds approximately 500,000 clones, with 70% to 80% as singletons. Sequenced sample: PBMCs. These receptors were taken from a woman in her thirties or forties in good health. Some clones in this sample may be carry-over from other donors' samples. The conserved cysteine and the conserved F or W are not part of the CDR3 here.

V,J,CDR3
TRBV7-6,TRBJ2-7,ASSTRQGTTYEQY
TRBV5-1,TRBJ2-3,ASSFGHPSTDTQY
TRBV28,TRBJ1-1,ASSLPVSEAF
TRBV5-1,TRBJ1-2,ASSLEGDPSHGYT
TRBV10-3,TRBJ2-1,AIRRQGVLQNEQF
TRBV9,TRBJ2-1,ASSTGSGVYNEQF
TRBV7-9,TRBJ2-5,ASSFTTGVQETQY
TRBV7-2,TRBJ2-7,ASSRSSGSGDEQY
TRBV15,TRBJ1-1,ATSRDIVEMNTEAF
TRBV5-4,TRBJ2-5,ASSTPKGPQETQY
TRBV29-1,TRBJ2-6,SVDAGEKAGANVLT
TRBV5-1,TRBJ2-3,ASSLISGTTDTQY
TRBV18,TRBJ1-5,ASSPSTSQPQH
TRBV27,TRBJ2-7,ASSPPGGTGGFVYEQY
TRBV10-1,TRBJ2-7,ASIAPRGAYEQY
TRBV28,TRBJ2-5,ASSLLRGVETQY
TRBV18,TRBJ1-5,ASSPSRGHNQPQH
TRBV28,TRBJ2-6,ASSSTAFSGANVLT
TRBV5-1,TRBJ2-2,ASSLLQNTGELF
TRBV9,TRBJ2-7,ASSGLVGRQY
TRBV28,TRBJ2-7,ASNQEKREQY
TRBV7-2,TRBJ1-1,ASSLYDSGNTEAF
TRBV6-5,TRBJ1-2,ASSYAGSYGYT
TRBV2,TRBJ2-1,ASSYDRPIF
TRBV28,TRBJ2-7,ASNLAGHEQY
TRBV28,TRBJ2-7,ASSLQREVEQY
TRBV7-9,TRBJ1-4,ASSHRGPDEKLF